This T cell receptor beta chain is from a study of regulatory T cells in long-lasting Graves disease. CDR3 regions were amplified by Arm-PCR using iRepertoire HTBI primers to build TCR beta libraries. TCRdb reanalysed the multiplex PCR reads using MiXCR and keeps one entry per CDR3 protein. The sample records under 700,000 distinct CDR3 sequences, about 16% being singletons. Noted time point: newly diagnosed GD, antithyroid drugs for less than 3 months. There was RNA extracted from PBMCs, and the TCR library was made from it. Per the germline V gene, CDR1 is KGHSH and CDR2 is LQKENI. This CDR3 region has 15 residues. Trimming stripped 5 bases from V and 5 bases from J, with 13 bases between. The same sample was also used in a study of T cells in Graves' hyperthyroidism and ophthalmopathy. From that paper: The study defined stable Graves' hyperthyroidism as no ophthalmopathy progression within 18 months. Carried out on the TCR CDR3, a first-round RT-PCR used the HTBI primer set. Most thyroid clonotypes expanded above 0.001 were also detected in blood.

This receptor was taken from a woman aged 35-65 years with Graves disease. This sequence joins TRBV18 and TRBJ1-6; D gene uncertain. The material was peripheral blood mononuclear cells (PBMCs), obtained at new diagnosis, from a patient treated with antithyroid drugs. The CDR3: CASSSEMGHNSPLHF. The DNA for the CDR3 is TGTGCCAGCTCATCGGAGATGGGCCATAATTCACCCCTCCACTTT. Drawing the rest from reference TRBV18 and TRBJ1-6, the complete variable domain is NAGVMQNPRHLVRRRGQEARLRCSPMKGHSHVYWYRQLPEEGLKFMVYLQKENIIDESGMPKERFSAEFPKEGPSILRIQQVVRGDSAAYFCASSSEMGHNSPLHFGNGTRLTVT.